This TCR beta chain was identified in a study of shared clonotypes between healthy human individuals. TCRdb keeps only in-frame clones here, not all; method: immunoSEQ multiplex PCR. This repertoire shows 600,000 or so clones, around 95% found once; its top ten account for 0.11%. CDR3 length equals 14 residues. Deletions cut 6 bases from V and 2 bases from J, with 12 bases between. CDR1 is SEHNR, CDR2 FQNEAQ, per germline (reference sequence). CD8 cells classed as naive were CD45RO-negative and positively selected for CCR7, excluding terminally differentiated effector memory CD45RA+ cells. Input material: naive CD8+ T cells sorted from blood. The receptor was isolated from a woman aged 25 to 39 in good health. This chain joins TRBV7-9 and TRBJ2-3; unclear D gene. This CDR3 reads CASRPDLSTDTQYF. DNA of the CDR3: TGTGCCAGCAGACCGGACCTCTCCACAGATACGCAGTATTTT.